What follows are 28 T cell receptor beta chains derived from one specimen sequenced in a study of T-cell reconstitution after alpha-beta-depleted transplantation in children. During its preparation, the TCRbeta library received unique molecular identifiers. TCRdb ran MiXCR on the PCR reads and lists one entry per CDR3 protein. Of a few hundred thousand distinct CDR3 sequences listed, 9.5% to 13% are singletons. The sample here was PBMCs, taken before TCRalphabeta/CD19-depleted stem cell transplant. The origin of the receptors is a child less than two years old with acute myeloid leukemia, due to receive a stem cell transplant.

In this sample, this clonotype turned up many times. The CDR3 sequence: CSVERQEETQYF. In DNA form, the CDR3 reads TGCAGCGTTGAAAGGCAGGAAGAGACCCAGTACTTC. This sequence joins TRBV29-1 and TRBJ2-5, with D unclear. CDR1 SQVTM and CDR2 ANQGSEA come from the germline V gene. The CDR3 totals 12 residues. V lost 2 bases and J lost 3, with 7 bases in between.

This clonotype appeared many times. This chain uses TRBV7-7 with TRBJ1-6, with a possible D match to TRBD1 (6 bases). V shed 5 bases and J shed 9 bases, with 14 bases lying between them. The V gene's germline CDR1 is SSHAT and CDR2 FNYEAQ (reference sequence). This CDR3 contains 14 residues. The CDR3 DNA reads TGTGCCAGCAGCCTAGGACAGTCGGGTTCACCCCTCCACTTT. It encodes CASSLGQSGSPLHF. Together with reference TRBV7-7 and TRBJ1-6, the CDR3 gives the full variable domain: GAGVSQSPRYKVTKRGQDVTLRCDPISSHATLYWYQQALGQGPEFLTYFNYEAQPDKSGLPSDRFSAERPEGSISTLTIQRTEQRDSAMYRCASSLGQSGSPLHFGNGTRLTVT.

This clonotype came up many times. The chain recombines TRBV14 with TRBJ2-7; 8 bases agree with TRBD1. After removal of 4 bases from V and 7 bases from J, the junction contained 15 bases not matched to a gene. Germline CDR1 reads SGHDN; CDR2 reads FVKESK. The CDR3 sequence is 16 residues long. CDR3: CASSPIGTGVWGEQYF. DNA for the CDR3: TGTGCCAGCAGCCCGATCGGGACAGGAGTTTGGGGGGAGCAGTACTTC.

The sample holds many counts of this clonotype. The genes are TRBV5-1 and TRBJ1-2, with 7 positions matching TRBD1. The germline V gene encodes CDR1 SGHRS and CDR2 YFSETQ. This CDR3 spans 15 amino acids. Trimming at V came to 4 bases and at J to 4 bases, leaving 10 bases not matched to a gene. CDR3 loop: CASSIEGDRSYGYTF. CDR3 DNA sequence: TGCGCCAGCAGCATTGAGGGGGACAGAAGCTATGGCTACACCTTC.

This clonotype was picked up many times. CDR3 sequence: CASSLADLSYEQYF. As DNA, the CDR3 is TGTGCCAGCAGTTTAGCGGACCTTTCCTACGAGCAGTACTTC. The genes are TRBV12-3 or TRBV12-4 and TRBJ2-7; D is unclear. The CDR3 sequence is 14 residues long. V gave up 0 bases and J gave up 1 base, with 7 bases separating them.

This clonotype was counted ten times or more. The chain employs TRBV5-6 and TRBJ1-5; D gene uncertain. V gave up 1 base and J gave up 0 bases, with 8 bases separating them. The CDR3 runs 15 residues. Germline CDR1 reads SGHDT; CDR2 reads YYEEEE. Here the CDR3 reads CASSLSLGSNQPQHF. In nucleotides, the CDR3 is TGTGCCAGCAGCTTGTCTCTGGGTAGCAATCAGCCCCAGCATTTT.

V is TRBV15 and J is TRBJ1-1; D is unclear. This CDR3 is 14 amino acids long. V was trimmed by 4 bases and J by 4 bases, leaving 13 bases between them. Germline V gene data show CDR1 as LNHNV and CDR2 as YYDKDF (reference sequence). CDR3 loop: CATSIMGAGTEAFF. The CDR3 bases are TGTGCCACCAGCATCATGGGAGCGGGCACTGAAGCTTTCTTT.

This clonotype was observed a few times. The CDR3 bases are TGTGCCAGCAGCTTAGAGAGGACTGAAGAGACCCAGTACTTC. Its translation is CASSLERTEETQYF. The V gene is TRBV11-2, the J gene TRBJ2-5; D might be TRBD2 (5 bases). The CDR3 contains 14 residues. The germline V and J ends were trimmed by 0 bases and 3 bases, with 8 bases remaining between them. Per the germline V gene, CDR1 is SGHAT and CDR2 is FQNNGV.

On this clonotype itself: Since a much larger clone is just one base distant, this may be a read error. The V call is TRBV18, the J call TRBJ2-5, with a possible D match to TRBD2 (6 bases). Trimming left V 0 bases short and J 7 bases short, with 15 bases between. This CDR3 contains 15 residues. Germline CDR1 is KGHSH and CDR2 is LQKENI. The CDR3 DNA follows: TGTGCCAGCTCACCACCGGGGGGACCCAAGGGGACCCAGTACTTC. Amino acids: CASSPPGGPKGTQYF.

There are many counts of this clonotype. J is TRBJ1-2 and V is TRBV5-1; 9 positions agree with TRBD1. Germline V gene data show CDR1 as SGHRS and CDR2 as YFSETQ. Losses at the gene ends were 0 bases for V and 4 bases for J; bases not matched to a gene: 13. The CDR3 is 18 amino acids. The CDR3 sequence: CASSLAGTGPSSTYGYTF. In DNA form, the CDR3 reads TGCGCCAGCAGCTTGGCAGGGACAGGGCCCTCCTCAACCTATGGCTACACCTTC. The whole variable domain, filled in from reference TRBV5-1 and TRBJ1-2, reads KAGVTQTPRYLIKTRGQQVTLSCSPISGHRSVSWYQQTPGQGLQFLFEYFSETQRNKGNFPGRFSGRQFSNSRSEMNVSTLELGDSALYLCASSLAGTGPSSTYGYTFGSGTRLTVV.

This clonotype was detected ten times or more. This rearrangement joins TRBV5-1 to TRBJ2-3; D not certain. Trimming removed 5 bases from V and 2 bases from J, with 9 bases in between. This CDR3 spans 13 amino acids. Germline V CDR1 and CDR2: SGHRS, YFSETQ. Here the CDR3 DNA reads TGCGCCAGCAGGGGAAGCGCCACAGATACGCAGTATTTT. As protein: CASRGSATDTQYF.

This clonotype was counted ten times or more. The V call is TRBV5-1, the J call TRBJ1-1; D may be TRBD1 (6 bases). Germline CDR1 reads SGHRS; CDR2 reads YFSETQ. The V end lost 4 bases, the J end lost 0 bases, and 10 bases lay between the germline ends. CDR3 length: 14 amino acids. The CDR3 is CASSPDRMNTEAFF. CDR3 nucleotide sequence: TGCGCCAGCAGCCCGGACAGAATGAACACTGAAGCTTTCTTT.

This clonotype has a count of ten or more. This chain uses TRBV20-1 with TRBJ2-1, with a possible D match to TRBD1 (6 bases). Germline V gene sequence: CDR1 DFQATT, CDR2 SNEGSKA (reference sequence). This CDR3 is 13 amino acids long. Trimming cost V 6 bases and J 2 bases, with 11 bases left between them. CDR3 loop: CSALRDTYNEQFF. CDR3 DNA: TGCAGTGCCCTCCGGGACACCTACAATGAGCAGTTCTTC.

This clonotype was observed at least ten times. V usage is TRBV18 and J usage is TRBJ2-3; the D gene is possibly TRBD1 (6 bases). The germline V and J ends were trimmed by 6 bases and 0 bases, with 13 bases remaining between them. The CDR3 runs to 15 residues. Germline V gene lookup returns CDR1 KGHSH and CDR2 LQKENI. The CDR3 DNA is TGTGCCAGCTCTTACGTGGGGGCTAGCACAGATACGCAGTATTTT. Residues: CASSYVGASTDTQYF.

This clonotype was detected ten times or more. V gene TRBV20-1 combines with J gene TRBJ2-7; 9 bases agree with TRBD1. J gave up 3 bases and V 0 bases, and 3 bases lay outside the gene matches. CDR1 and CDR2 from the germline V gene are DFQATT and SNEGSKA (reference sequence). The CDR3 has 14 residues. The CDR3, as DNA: TGCAGTGCTAGAGATGGGACAGGGCTCTACGAGCAGTACTTC. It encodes CSARDGTGLYEQYF.

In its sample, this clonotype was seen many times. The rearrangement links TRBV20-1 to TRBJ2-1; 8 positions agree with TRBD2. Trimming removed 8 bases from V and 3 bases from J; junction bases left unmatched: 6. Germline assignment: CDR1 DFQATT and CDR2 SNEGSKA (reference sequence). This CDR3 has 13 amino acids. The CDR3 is CSWQRERYNEQFF. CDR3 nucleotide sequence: TGCAGTTGGCAGCGGGAGCGCTACAATGAGCAGTTCTTC.

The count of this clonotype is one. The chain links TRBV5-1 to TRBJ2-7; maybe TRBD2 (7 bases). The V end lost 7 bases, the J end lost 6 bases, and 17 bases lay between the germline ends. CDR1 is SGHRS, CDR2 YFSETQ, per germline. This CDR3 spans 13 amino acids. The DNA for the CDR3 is TGCGCCAGCCGACAACAAGGGGGGGTCGAGCAGTACTTC. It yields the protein CASRQQGGVEQYF. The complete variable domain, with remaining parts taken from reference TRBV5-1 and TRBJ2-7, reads KAGVTQTPRYLIKTRGQQVTLSCSPISGHRSVSWYQQTPGQGLQFLFEYFSETQRNKGNFPGRFSGRQFSNSRSEMNVSTLELGDSALYLCASRQQGGVEQYFGPGTRLTVT.

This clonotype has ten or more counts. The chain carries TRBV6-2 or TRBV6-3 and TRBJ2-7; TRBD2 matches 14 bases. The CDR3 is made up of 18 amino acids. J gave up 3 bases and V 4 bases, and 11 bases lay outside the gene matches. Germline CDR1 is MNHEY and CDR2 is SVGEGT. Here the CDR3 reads CASSSGLAGVFRYYEQYF. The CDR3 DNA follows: TGTGCCAGCAGTTCGGGACTAGCGGGAGTATTCCGCTACTACGAGCAGTACTTC.

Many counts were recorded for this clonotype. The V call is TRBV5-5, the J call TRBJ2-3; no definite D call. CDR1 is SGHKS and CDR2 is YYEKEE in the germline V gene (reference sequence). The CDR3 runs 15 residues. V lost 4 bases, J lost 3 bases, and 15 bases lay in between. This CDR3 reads CASSPDFLGTDTQYF. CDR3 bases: TGTGCCAGCAGCCCCGACTTCCTAGGGACAGATACGCAGTATTTT. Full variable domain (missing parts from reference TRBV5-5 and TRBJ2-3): DAGVTQSPTHLIKTRGQQVTLRCSPISGHKSVSWYQQVLGQGPQFIFQYYEKEERGRGNFPDRFSARQFPNYSSELNVNALLLGDSALYLCASSPDFLGTDTQYFGPGTRLTVL.

CDR3 bases: TGTGCCAGCAGTCCCTTGCGGGGGTCTAACTATGGCTACACCTTC. It specifies CASSPLRGSNYGYTF. This rearrangement joins TRBV27 to TRBJ1-2, with D tentatively TRBD1 (5 bases). Deletions cut 5 bases from V and 0 bases from J, with 13 bases between. CDR1 is MNHEY, CDR2 SMNVEV, per germline (reference sequence). This CDR3 is 15 amino acids long.

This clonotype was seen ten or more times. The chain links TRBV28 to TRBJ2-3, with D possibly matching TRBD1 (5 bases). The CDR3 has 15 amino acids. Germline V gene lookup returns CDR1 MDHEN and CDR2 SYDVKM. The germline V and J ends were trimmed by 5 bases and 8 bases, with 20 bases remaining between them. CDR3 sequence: CASSTIGLLGVTQYF. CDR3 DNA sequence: TGTGCCAGCAGTACTATCGGCCTCCTAGGGGTTACGCAGTATTTT.

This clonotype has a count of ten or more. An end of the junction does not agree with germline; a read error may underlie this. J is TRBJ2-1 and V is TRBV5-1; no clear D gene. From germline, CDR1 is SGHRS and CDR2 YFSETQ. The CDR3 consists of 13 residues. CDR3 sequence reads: CASSLASYNEQFF. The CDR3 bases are TGTGCCAGCAGCTTAGCTTCCTACAATGAGCAGTTCTTC.

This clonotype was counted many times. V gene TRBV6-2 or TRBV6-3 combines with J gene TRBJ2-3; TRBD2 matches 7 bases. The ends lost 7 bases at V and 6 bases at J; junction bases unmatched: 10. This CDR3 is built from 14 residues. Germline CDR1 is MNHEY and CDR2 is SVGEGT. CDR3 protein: CASIQPGLRDTQYF. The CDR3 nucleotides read TGTGCCAGCATTCAACCGGGACTACGTGATACGCAGTATTTT.

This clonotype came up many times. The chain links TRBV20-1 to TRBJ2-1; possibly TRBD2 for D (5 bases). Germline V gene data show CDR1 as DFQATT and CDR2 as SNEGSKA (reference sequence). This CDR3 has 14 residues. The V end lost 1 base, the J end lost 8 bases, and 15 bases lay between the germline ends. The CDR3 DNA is TGCAGTGCTAGAGCGTGGAATAGCGTGGATGAGCAGTTCTTC. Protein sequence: CSARAWNSVDEQFF.

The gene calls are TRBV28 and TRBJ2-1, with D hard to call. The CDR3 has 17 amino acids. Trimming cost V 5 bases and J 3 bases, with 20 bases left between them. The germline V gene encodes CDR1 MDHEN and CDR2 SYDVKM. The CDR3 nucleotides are TGTGCCAGCAGTCCAATCCCCAGCCTAATTGACTACAATGAGCAGTTCTTC. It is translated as CASSPIPSLIDYNEQFF.

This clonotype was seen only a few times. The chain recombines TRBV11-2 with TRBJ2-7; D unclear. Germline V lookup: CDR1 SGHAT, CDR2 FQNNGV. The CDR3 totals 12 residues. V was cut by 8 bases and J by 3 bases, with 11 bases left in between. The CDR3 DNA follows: TGTGCCAGCTCCATGGACCGCTACGAGCAGTACTTC. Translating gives CASSMDRYEQYF.

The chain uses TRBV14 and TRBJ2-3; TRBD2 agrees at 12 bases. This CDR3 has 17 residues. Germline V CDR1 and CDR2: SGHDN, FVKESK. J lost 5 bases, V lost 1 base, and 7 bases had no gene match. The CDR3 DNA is TGTGCCAGCAGCCAAGGACTAGCGGGAGATCTTGGAGATACGCAGTATTTT. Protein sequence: CASSQGLAGDLGDTQYF.

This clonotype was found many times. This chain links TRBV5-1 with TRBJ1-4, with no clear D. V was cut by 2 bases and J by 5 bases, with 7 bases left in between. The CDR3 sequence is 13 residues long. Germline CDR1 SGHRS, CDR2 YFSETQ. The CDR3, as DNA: TGCGCCAGCAGCTTTGGTGGAAATGAAAAACTGTTTTTT. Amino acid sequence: CASSFGGNEKLFF.